The 8 T cell receptor beta chains below were found in one sample sequenced in a study of T cell repertoires in cytomegalovirus infection. Antigens for these TCRs are unknown. TCRdb reprocessed the reads with MiXCR, giving one entry per CDR3 protein. The table has 750,000 to 900,000 distinct CDR3 sequences, roughly 28% seen once. Source: cultured CD8+ T cells from PBMCs, taken from culture after CMV antigen stimulation. Every receptor here comes from a human donor in good health (CMV status not recorded). Some clones in this sample may be carry-over from other donors' samples.

The rearrangement uses TRBV4-1 and TRBJ1-1; unclear D gene. CDR3 length equals 17 residues. The germline CDR1 and CDR2 sequences are MGHRA and YSYEKL. V gave up 1 base and J gave up 3 bases, with 18 bases separating them. The CDR3 loop is CASSQGIGEVLDTEAFF. Here the CDR3 DNA reads TGCGCCAGCAGCCAAGGAATCGGCGAGGTGCTGGACACTGAAGCTTTCTTT.

The table lists this clonotype with many counts. V usage is TRBV7-2 and J usage is TRBJ1-6; D gene uncertain. Trimming took 1 base from V and 14 from J, leaving 15 bases between them. The CDR3 loop spans 14 amino acids. Germline CDR1 reads SGHTA; CDR2 reads FQGNSA. In DNA, the CDR3 is TGTGCCAGCAGCTTAGGCGTGGGCGTGCCCGCCCTCCACTTT. Translation gives CASSLGVGVPALHF.

V usage is TRBV20-1 and J usage is TRBJ2-7; 8 bases are shared with TRBD1. This CDR3 region has 15 residues. The junction had 8 bases not matched to a gene; V was cut back by 2 bases and J by 2 bases. Germline CDR1 is DFQATT and CDR2 is SNEGSKA (reference sequence). The CDR3 coding sequence is TGCAGTGCTAGACCCTACAGGGGGGCGACCTACGAGCAGTACGTC. It specifies CSARPYRGATYEQYV.

J is TRBJ1-5 and V is TRBV27; a weak D match, TRBD1 (6 bases). Germline lookup yields CDR1 MNHEY and CDR2 SMNVEV (reference sequence). V was shortened by 3 bases and J by 9 bases, with 12 bases between the two germline ends. The CDR3 length is 13 residues. As DNA, the CDR3 is TGTGCCAGCAGTTTTACACAGGGTAGGCCCCAGCATTTT. Protein: CASSFTQGRPQHF.

The sample holds many counts of this clonotype. This chain uses TRBV12-5 with TRBJ1-2, with 8 bases identical to TRBD1. Germline assignment: CDR1 LGHNT and CDR2 FRNRAP. V was clipped by 6 bases and J by 1 base; unmatched bases: 16. The CDR3 consists of 18 residues. CDR3 residues: CASGGIRDRPFINYGYTF. In nucleotides, the CDR3 is TGTGCTAGTGGGGGGATCCGGGACAGGCCTTTCATTAACTATGGCTACACCTTC.

The V call is TRBV7-9, the J call TRBJ2-5; perhaps TRBD2 as D (6 bases). The germline V and J ends were trimmed by 5 bases and 7 bases, with 11 bases remaining between them. The CDR3 has 12 amino acids. The germline gives CDR1 SEHNR, CDR2 FQNEAQ (reference sequence). The CDR3 sequence is CASSPGVRTQYF. CDR3 nucleotides: TGTGCCAGCAGCCCGGGGGTGAGGACCCAGTACTTC.

This clonotype was picked up a small number of times. This chain joins TRBV18 and TRBJ2-2; the D is unclear. Per the germline V gene, CDR1 is KGHSH and CDR2 is LQKENI. The CDR3 spans 16 residues. V was cut by 4 bases and J by 5 bases, with 17 bases left in between. The CDR3 sequence: CASSLRREVKTGELFF. CDR3 in DNA: TGTGCCAGCTCACTACGGAGAGAGGTGAAGACCGGGGAGCTGTTTTTT.

This clonotype was recorded a few times. This chain links TRBV7-6 with TRBJ2-7; D remains unclear. V was pared by 3 bases and J by 7 bases, with 10 bases between. This CDR3 has 12 residues. Germline V gene sequence: CDR1 SGHVS, CDR2 FNYEAQ. CDR3 bases: TGTGCCAGCAGCTTTAAGGACGGGGAGCAGTACTTC. Its translation: CASSFKDGEQYF.